The clone carrying this T cell receptor beta chain was seen more than once but under ten times. Its antigen is still unknown. Germline-derived CDR1 and CDR2 are SEHNR and FQNEAQ (reference sequence). The CDR3 runs 14 residues. The germline V and J ends were trimmed by 5 bases and 1 base, with 11 bases remaining between them. This sample was included in a study of a mutant IDH1 vaccine in newly diagnosed glioma. Study context: Treated patients, 62.5% male and roughly 40% female, averaged approximately 40 years of age. Notes on the study in general: Patients showed vaccine-induced immune responses at a rate of under 95%.

Time point described: baseline, week 1 (first vaccination visit). Specified treatment: pre-vaccination baseline after standard-of-care therapy. TCRdb's table, derived via immunoSEQ multiplex PCR, lists solely in-frame clones and lacks some. The top ten hold less than 3% of the sample, which has tens of thousands of clones, roughly 89% seen once. The gene calls are TRBV7-9 and TRBJ2-5; D is undetermined. This receptor was taken from a middle-aged man with glioma. The starting material was PBMCs, obtained from a glioma patient treated with radiotherapy, temozolomide or both. The CDR3 DNA sequence: TGTGCCAGCAGCCACGACACCCTCCAAGAGACCCAGTACTTC. Protein sequence: CASSHDTLQETQYF. Full variable domain (outside the CDR3, taken from reference TRBV7-9 and TRBJ2-5): DTGVSQNPRHKITKRGQNVTFRCDPISEHNRLYWYRQTLGQGPEFLTYFQNEAQLEKSRLLSDRFSAERPKGSFSTLEIQRTEQGDSAMYLCASSHDTLQETQYFGPGTRLLVL.